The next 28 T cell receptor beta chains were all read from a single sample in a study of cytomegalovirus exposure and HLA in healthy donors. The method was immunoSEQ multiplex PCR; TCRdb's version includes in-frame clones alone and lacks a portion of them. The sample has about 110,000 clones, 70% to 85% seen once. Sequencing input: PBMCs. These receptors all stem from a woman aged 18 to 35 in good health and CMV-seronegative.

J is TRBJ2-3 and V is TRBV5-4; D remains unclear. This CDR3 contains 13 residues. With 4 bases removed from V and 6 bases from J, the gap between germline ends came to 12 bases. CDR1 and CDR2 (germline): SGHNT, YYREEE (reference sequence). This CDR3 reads CASSPTQVDTQYF. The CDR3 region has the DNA TGTGCCAGCAGCCCCACCCAGGTGGATACGCAGTATTTT.

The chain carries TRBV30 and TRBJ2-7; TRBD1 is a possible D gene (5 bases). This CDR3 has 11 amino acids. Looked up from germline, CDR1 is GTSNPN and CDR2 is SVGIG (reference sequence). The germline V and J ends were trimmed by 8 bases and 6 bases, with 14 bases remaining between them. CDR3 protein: CARGQGGEQYF. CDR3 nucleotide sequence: TGTGCCCGCGGTCAGGGCGGCGAGCAGTACTTC. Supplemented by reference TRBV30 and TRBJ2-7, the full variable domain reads SQTIHQWPATLVQPVGSPLSLECTVEGTSNPNLYWYRQAAGRGLQLLFYSVGIGQISSEVPQNLSASRPQDRQFILSSKKLLLSDSGFYLCARGQGGEQYFGPGTRLTVT.

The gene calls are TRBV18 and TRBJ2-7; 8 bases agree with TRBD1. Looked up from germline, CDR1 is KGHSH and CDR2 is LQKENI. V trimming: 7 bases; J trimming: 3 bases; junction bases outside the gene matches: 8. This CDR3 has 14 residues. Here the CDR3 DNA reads TGTGCCAGCTTTGATGAGACAGGGGACTACGAGCAGTACTTC. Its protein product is CASFDETGDYEQYF.

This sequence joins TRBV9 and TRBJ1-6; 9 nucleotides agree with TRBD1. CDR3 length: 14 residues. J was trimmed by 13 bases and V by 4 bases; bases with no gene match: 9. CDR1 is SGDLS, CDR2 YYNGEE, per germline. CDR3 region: CASSPRQGGTPLHF. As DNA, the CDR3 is TGTGCCAGCAGCCCCCGACAGGGGGGGACGCCCCTCCACTTT.

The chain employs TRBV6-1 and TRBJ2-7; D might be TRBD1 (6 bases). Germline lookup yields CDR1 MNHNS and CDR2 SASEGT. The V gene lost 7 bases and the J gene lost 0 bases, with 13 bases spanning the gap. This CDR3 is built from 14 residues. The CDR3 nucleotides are TGTGCCAGCAAAGGGACACCGAACTCCTACGAGCAGTACTTC. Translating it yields CASKGTPNSYEQYF.

The DNA for the CDR3 is TGTGCCAGCAGCTTAAGTTACGGAGGGTCCTACGAGCAGTACTTC. Amino acid sequence: CASSLSYGGSYEQYF. The chain is built from TRBV7-3 and TRBJ2-7; D perhaps matches TRBD2 (6 bases). CDR1 SGHTA and CDR2 FQGTGA come from the germline V gene. This CDR3 is 15 amino acids long. V gave up 1 base and J gave up 1 base, with 11 bases separating them.

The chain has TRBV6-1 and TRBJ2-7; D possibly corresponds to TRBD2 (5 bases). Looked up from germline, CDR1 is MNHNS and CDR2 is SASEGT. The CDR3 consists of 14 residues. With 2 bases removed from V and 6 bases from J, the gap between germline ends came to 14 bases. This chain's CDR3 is CASSEPGEVREQYF. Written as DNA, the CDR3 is TGTGCCAGCAGTGAACCCGGGGAAGTGCGCGAGCAGTACTTC.

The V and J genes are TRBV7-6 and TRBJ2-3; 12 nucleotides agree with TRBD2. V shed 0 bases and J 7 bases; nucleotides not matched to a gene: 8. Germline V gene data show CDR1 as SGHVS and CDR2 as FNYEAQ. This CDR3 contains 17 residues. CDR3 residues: CASSLAWLAGGPHTQYF. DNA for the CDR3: TGTGCCAGCAGCTTAGCGTGGCTAGCGGGGGGGCCACATACGCAGTATTTT. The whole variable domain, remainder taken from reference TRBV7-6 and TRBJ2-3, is GAGVSQSPRYKVTKRGQDVALRCDPISGHVSLYWYRQALGQGPEFLTYFNYEAQQDKSGLPNDRFSAERPEGSISTLTIQRTEQRDSAMYRCASSLAWLAGGPHTQYFGPGTRLTVL.

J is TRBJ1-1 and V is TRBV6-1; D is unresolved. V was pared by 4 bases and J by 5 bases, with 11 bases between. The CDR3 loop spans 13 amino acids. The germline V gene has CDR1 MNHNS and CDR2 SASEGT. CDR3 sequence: CASSGLRGTEAFF. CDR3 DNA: TGTGCCAGCAGTGGTCTTCGGGGAACTGAAGCTTTCTTT.

This CDR3 is CASSPRGQGMYGGGEQFF. The CDR3 nucleotides are TGTGCCAGCAGCCCCAGGGGACAGGGGATGTATGGAGGAGGTGAGCAGTTCTTC. This chain links TRBV7-9 with TRBJ2-1; 10 bases align to TRBD1. V gave up 5 bases and J gave up 9 bases; unmatched junction bases: 19. The CDR3 contains 18 residues. Germline CDR1 reads SEHNR; CDR2 reads FQNEAQ (reference sequence).

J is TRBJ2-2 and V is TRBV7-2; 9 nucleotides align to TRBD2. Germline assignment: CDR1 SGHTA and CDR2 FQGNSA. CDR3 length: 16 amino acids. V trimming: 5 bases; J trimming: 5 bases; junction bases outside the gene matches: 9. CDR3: CASSPAAGGETGELFF. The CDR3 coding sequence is TGTGCCAGCAGCCCTGCAGCGGGGGGAGAAACCGGGGAGCTGTTTTTT.

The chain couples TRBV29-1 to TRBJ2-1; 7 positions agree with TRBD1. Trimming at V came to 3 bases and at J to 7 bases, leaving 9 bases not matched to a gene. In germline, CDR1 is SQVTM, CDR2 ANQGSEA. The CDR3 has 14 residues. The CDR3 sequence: CSVDETGSVNEQFF. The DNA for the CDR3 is TGCAGCGTTGATGAGACAGGGTCGGTGAATGAGCAGTTCTTC.

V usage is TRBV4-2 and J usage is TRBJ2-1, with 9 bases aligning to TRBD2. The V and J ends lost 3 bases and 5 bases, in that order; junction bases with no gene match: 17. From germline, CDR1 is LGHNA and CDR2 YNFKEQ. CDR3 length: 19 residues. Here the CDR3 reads CASSHGMGPGGGRDNEQFF. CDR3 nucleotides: TGTGCCAGCAGCCACGGAATGGGGCCAGGCGGCGGGAGGGACAATGAGCAGTTCTTC.

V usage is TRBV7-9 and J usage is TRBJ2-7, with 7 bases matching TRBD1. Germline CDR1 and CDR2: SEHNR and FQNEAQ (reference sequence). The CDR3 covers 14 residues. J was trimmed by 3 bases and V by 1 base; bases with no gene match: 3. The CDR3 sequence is CASSLETGFYEQYF. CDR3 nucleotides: TGTGCCAGCAGCTTAGAGACAGGGTTCTACGAGCAGTACTTC. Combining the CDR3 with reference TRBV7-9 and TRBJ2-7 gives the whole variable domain DTGVSQNPRHKITKRGQNVTFRCDPISEHNRLYWYRQTLGQGPEFLTYFQNEAQLEKSRLLSDRFSAERPKGSFSTLEIQRTEQGDSAMYLCASSLETGFYEQYFGPGTRLTVT.

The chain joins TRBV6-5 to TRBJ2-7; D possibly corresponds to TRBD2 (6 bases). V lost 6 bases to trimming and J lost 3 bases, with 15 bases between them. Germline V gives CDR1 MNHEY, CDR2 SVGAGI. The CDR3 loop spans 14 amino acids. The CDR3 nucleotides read TGTGCCAGCAGAGACAGCACTAGCTTCTACGAGCAGTACTTC. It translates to CASRDSTSFYEQYF.

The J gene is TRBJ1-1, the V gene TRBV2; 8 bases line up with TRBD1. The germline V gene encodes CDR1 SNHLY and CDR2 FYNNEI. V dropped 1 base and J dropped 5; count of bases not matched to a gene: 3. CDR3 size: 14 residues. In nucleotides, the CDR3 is TGTGCCAGCAGTGAAGGTCAGGGGGCAACTGAAGCTTTCTTT. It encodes CASSEGQGATEAFF.

CDR3 sequence: CASGKANTGELFF. The CDR3 DNA reads TGTGCTTCGGGGAAGGCGAACACCGGGGAGCTGTTTTTT. The gene calls are TRBV19 and TRBJ2-2, with a tentative D call TRBD2 (5 bases). The CDR3 sequence is 13 residues long. Germline assignment: CDR1 LNHDA and CDR2 SQIVND (reference sequence).

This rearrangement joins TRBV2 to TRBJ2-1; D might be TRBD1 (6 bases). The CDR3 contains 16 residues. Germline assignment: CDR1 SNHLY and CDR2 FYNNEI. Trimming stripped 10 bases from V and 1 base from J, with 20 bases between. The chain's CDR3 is CATNTARDKSYNEQFF. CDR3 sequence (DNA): TGTGCCACTAACACAGCCCGGGACAAGTCCTACAATGAGCAGTTCTTC. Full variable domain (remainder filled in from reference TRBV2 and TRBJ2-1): EPEVTQTPSHQVTQMGQEVILRCVPISNHLYFYWYRQILGQKVEFLVSFYNNEISEKSEIFDDQFSVERPDGSNFTLKIRSTKLEDSAMYFCATNTARDKSYNEQFFGPGTRLTVL.

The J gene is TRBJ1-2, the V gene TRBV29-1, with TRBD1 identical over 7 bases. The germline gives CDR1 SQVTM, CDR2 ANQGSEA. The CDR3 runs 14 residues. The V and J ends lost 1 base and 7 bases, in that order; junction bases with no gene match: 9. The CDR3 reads CSVEGQGGSTGYTF. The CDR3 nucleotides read TGCAGCGTTGAAGGACAGGGTGGATCTACTGGCTACACCTTC. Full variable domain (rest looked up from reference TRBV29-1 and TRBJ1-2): SAVISQKPSRDICQRGTSLTIQCQVDSQVTMMFWYRQQPGQSLTLIATANQGSEATYESGFVIDKFPISRPNLTFSTLTVSNMSPEDSSIYLCSVEGQGGSTGYTFGSGTRLTVV.

This chain's CDR3 is CASSSGTGAYNEQFF. The CDR3 DNA sequence: TGTGCCAGCAGCTCCGGGACAGGGGCCTACAATGAGCAGTTCTTC. The rearrangement joins TRBV7-2 to TRBJ2-1; 10 positions agree with TRBD1. This CDR3 is built from 15 residues. Trimming cost V 4 bases and J 2 bases; bases outside gene matches: 2. Germline V gene data show CDR1 as SGHTA and CDR2 as FQGNSA. Full variable domain (rest looked up from reference TRBV7-2 and TRBJ2-1): GAGVSQSPSNKVTEKGKDVELRCDPISGHTALYWYRQSLGQGLEFLIYFQGNSAPDKSGLPSDRFSAERTGGSVSTLTIQRTQQEDSAVYLCASSSGTGAYNEQFFGPGTRLTVL.

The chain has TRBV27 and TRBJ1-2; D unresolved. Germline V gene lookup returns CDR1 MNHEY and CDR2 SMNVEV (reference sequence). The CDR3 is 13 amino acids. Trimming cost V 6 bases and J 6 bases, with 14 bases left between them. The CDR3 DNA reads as TGTGCCAGCAGCGAGGCCCCGGTCCATGGCTACACCTTC. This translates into CASSEAPVHGYTF.

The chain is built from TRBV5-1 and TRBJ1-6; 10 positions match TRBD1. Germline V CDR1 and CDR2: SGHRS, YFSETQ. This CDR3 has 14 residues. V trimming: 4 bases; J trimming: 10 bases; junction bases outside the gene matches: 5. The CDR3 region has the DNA TGCGCCAGCAGCCCGGGACAGGGGAAATCACCCCTCCACTTT. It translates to CASSPGQGKSPLHF.

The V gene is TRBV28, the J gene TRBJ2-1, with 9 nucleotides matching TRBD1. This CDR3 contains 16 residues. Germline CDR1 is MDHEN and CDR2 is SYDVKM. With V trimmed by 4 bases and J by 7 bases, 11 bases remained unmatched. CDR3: CASSSSGGQGYNEQFF. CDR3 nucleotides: TGTGCCAGCAGTTCCTCCGGGGGACAGGGTTATAATGAGCAGTTCTTC. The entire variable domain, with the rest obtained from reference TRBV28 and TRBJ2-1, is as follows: DVKVTQSSRYLVKRTGEKVFLECVQDMDHENMFWYRQDPGLGLRLIYFSYDVKMKEKGDIPEGYSVSREKKERFSLILESASTNQTSMYLCASSSSGGQGYNEQFFGPGTRLTVL.

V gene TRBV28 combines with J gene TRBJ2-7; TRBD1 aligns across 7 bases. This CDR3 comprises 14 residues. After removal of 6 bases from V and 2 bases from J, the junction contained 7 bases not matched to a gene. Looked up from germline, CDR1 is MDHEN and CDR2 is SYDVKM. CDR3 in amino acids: CASSRTGNTYEQYF. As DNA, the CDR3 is TGTGCCAGCAGCCGGACAGGAAATACCTACGAGCAGTACTTC.

The CDR3: CASSEMGLTGGYTF. The DNA for the CDR3 is TGTGCCAGCAGTGAAATGGGACTCACAGGTGGCTACACCTTC. The chain employs TRBV2 and TRBJ1-2; possibly TRBD1 for D (5 bases). Trimming stripped 2 bases from V and 7 bases from J, with 14 bases between. This CDR3 is 14 amino acids long. Germline CDR1 and CDR2: SNHLY and FYNNEI.

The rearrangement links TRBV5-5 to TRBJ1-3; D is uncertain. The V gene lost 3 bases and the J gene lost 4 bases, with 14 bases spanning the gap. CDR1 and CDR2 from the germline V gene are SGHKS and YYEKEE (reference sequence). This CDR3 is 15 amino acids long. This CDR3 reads CASSSTRLSGNTIYF. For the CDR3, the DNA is TGTGCCAGCAGCTCGACGAGGTTATCCGGAAACACCATATATTTT.

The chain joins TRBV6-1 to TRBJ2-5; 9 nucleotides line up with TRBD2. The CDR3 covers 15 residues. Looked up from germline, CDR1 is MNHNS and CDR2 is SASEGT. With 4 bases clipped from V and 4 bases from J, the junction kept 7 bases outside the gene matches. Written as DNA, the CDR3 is TGTGCCAGCAGTGGGCGGGCGGGGGGGCCAGAGACCCAGTACTTC. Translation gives CASSGRAGGPETQYF.

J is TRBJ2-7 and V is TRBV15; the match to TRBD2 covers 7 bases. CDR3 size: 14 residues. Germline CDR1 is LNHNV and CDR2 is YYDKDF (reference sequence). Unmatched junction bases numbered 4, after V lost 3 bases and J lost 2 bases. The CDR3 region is CATSRSGGTYEQYF. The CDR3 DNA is TGTGCCACCAGCAGGTCCGGGGGGACCTACGAGCAGTACTTC.